The entry below describes one T cell receptor (beta chain). At least ten counts were recorded for this clonotype. There is no known antigen for this receptor. Base qualities are not recorded, but no much larger clone differs from it by a single base. These data are taken from a study of post-analysis software for immune sequencing data (dated by TCRdb to the mid-2010s). Context from the whole study: Relapsing-remitting, secondary progressive and progressive-relapsing multiple sclerosis were recorded as disease courses, and subtype annotation was lacking for some patients. A subset of samples was prepared in parallel using single-end sample barcoding, then pooled and co-amplified after Illumina adapter ligation. The multiple sclerosis patient repertoires were compared with roughly twelve previously published healthy control repertoires from donors aged roughly 6 to 27 years. The investigation overall reported the following: Direct clustering with F measure showed strong co-clustering of samples prepared in the same batch, prompting a batch-effect correction. The control group was slightly older than the multiple sclerosis patient group. Significantly lower normalized Chao1 diversity was found in multiple sclerosis patients than in controls, suggesting substantial peripheral T-cell clonal expansion. About five TRBV segments, including TRBV5-6, TRBV5-1 and TRBV20-1, were significantly more frequent in patients than controls.

TCR beta repertoires were profiled from peripheral blood of 10 to 15 young patients with multiple sclerosis to demonstrate the VDJtools post-analysis software. The multiple sclerosis patients were children and adolescents between roughly 6 and 17 years of age. Library creation used PCR. Instrument used: Illumina HiSeq 2500. To reduce PCR and sequencing biases, unique molecular identifiers were incorporated into the TCR beta cDNA libraries. Approximately 500,000 cDNA molecules were obtained for every 1 to 10 million input T cells, so each molecule roughly corresponded to one T cell. The patient libraries were prepared and sequenced using the same protocol as the earlier healthy control dataset. Within a given batch, samples were prepared together, multiplexed and sequenced on the same HiSeq lane. The paper's processing steps were these. MIGEC was used to process the raw barcoded reads, and molecular identifier groups with only a single read were discarded before consensus assembly and CDR3 extraction. VDJtools was used for post-analysis of the clonotype tables, and diversity was normalized by down-sampling every dataset to the size of the smallest sample. In repertoire overlap clustering, CDR3 amino acid sequences, but not nucleotide sequences, were matched to correct batch-related cross-sample contamination. The public reads were run again by TCRdb, first through fastp at Q25 and then through MiXCR, and only productive beta chains were kept. One record per CDR3 amino acid sequence lists the most common genes and DNA. These V and J calls originate from TCRdb's pipeline instead of the authors' own analysis. Within this sample are about 540,000 distinct CDR3 sequences, with around a third of them counted one time only. Clones ranked in the top ten supply about 6% of the sample.

V was cut back by 1 base and J by 8 bases, leaving a gap of 5 bases between them. Measured from the cysteine to the phenylalanine, the CDR3 is 12 residues long. The CDR3 DNA has 36 bases and is translated from base 1. CDR1 is given as MGHRA and CDR2 as YSYEKL, both from the germline V gene. The sample was blood. This sequence was found in a girl aged 2-17 years with multiple sclerosis. The chain uses TRBV4-1 and TRBJ1-4; too little of a D gene remains to name it. CDR3 sequence: CASSQGGEKLFF. The nucleotides are TGCGCCAGCAGCCAAGGGGGAGAAAAACTGTTTTTT.